This T cell receptor (beta chain) was obtained from a study of siplizumab effects on memory and regulatory T cells (dated by TCRdb to between 2018 and 2020). With regard to the full study: The effect of the anti-CD2 antibody siplizumab on alloreactive T-cell subsets was examined in allogeneic mixed lymphocyte reactions constructed from human PBMCs. Findings and caveats that apply to the study as a whole: The cumulative frequency of alloreactive sequences traceable to unstimulated CD4+ memory T cells was significantly reduced by siplizumab. Of the alloreactive CD4+ clones that could be mapped, the Treg-derived share averaged around 64% with siplizumab compared with roughly 25% in control reactions. Because sequences at frequencies below about 10^-5 were poorly captured, only a minor fraction of alloreactive clones could be mapped back to unstimulated subsets. The suppressive function of proliferating Tregs from siplizumab cultures was not functionally confirmed. A naive or memory phenotype could not be assigned to roughly 75-96% of proliferating CD4+ or CD8+ clones. Compared with memory T cells, unstimulated naive T cells appeared more diverse, and naive cells seemed to make a substantial contribution to the alloresponse.

Including the terminal cysteine and phenylalanine, the CDR3 comprises 11 residues. Only the CDR3 part of the read is kept: 33 bases, read in frame from the first base. Via the germline V gene (reference sequence), CDR1 is DFQATT and CDR2 SNEGSKA. V loses 4 bases of germline sequence and J loses 6 bases, and the interval between the two ends is 10 bases. A remark on this clone: This clone's antigen is unknown. Nothing much larger sits one base from this clone, and base qualities are not available.

The method was the immunoSEQ multiplex PCR assay. The deep sequencing platform assayed about 91,000 TCR templates per sample. Genomic DNA extracted from sorted T cells was the material used for TCRbeta CDR3 sequencing. Processing in the source paper ran as follows. The R programming language was used for the clonal analysis of the TCRbeta CDR3 data. Unstimulated samples were compared with post-reaction CFSE-low samples to define alloreactive CD4+ and CD8+ clones. Regulatory or non-regulatory origin of alloreactive CD4+ clones was assigned by matching sequences to the sorted unstimulated Treg and non-Treg repertoires. The clones in this table, taken by TCRdb from immuneACCESS, are in-frame only. Not every clone is retained; where verified, under half of the shortfall comes from an unresolved V gene, and the cause of the rest is unknown. V and J calls and clone size are as listed in that table; D and trimming were resolved from the DNA. Counted in this sample were roughly 80,000 clones; roughly 87% of them appeared once. The ten largest account for less than 2% of the sample.

Sorted unstimulated T cells and proliferating T cells recovered from mixed lymphocyte reactions underwent TCRbeta CDR3 sequencing. Fresh whole blood from some ten HLA-typed healthy donors was used as the source from which PBMCs were isolated. Unstimulated CD4+ regulatory T cells were FACS-sorted to map the origin of alloreactive clones. The sequence came from a human donor in good health. Sequencing used Tregs sorted from blood. The chain employs TRBV20-1 and TRBJ2-7, and the D gene may be TRBD2, 5 bases matching. The bases are TGCAGTGCTACTAGCCGACGCGAGCAGTACTTC. Its product reads: CSATSRREQYF.